This entry describes one T cell receptor beta chain. Antigen unknown. The sample originates from a study of cytomegalovirus exposure and HLA in healthy donors. Regarding the study as a whole: The likely origin of a cluster of highly shared sequence variants was a sequencing artifact.

The PCR used 60 Vbeta and 13 Jbeta primers. As processed by the authors: Later, 65 million to 85 million unique TCR beta chains were counted in an analysis, and about 12 million of them were shared. The data were produced by immunoSEQ multiplex PCR, yet TCRdb's version contains in-frame clones alone and is incomplete. V and J calls and clone size are given by that table; D and trimming were obtained from the DNA. The sample comprises some 130,000 clones, roughly 80% of which are singletons, and 2% to 3% rests with the top ten. Per germline, CDR1 SGHRS and CDR2 YFSETQ. The CDR3 consists of 14 residues. Trimming took 9 bases from V and 5 from J; bases not matched to a gene: 13.

This clonotype originated in a man aged 30 to 39 in good health and CMV-seronegative. This chain uses TRBV5-1 with TRBJ2-7, with 8 bases identical to TRBD2. The sequenced material came from PBMCs. CDR3 sequence (DNA): TGCGCCACTACCAGAGGACTAGCTCGCGACGAGCAGTACTTC. Residues: CATTRGLARDEQYF.